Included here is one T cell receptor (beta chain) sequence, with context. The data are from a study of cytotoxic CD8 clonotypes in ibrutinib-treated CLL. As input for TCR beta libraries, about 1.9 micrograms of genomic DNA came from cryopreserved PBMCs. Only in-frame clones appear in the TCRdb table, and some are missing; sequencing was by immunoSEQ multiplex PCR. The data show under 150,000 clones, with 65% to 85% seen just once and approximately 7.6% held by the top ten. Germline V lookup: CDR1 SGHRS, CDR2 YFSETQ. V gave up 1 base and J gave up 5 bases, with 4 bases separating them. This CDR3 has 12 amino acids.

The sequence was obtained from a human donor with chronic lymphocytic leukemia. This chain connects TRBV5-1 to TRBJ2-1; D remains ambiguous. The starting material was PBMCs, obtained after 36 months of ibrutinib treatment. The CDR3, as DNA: TGCGCCAGCAGCTTGATCCACAATGAGCAGTTCTTC. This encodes CASSLIHNEQFF.